These T cell receptor beta chains were read from a single sample in a study of blood T cells in healthy people across ages. TCRdb re-called the 5' RACE reads with MiXCR, one entry per CDR3 protein. The sample gives 800,000 to 1,000,000 distinct CDR3 sequences, approximately 49% of which show up once; roughly 12% is in the top ten. Material for sequencing was blood. Every receptor here comes from a man aged 30-40 years in good health. Both conserved end residues are part of each CDR3. A D gene is named only where the DNA matches it firmly. Clone sizes are given selectively: once, few, many, or a class where the clone is expanded.

TRBV9	-	-	TRBJ1-2	CASSAGRGYTF	TGTGCCAGCAGCGCAGGTCGGGGCTACACCTTC
TRBV3-1	TRBD1	-	TRBJ2-7	CASSQTRGQGAWEQYF	TGTGCCAGCAGCCAAACTCGGGGACAGGGGGCGTGGGAGCAGTACTTC
TRBV20-1	-	-	TRBJ2-1	CSASPGGGPLGEQFF	TGCAGTGCTAGTCCTGGTGGGGGGCCCCTAGGGGAGCAGTTCTTC
TRBV11-3	-	few	TRBJ2-5	CASSDLSGETQYF	TGTGCCAGCAGCGACCTCTCTGGGGAGACCCAGTACTTC
TRBV20-1	-	-	TRBJ2-7	CSAMGNSYEQYF	TGCAGCGCCATGGGGAACTCCTACGAGCAGTACTTC
TRBV11-2	-	-	TRBJ2-1	CASSLTGTEHNEQFF	TGTGCCAGCAGCTTAACGGGGACCGAACACAATGAGCAGTTCTTC
TRBV2	-	-	TRBJ1-2	CASTNRERSYGYTF	TGTGCCAGCACCAACAGGGAAAGGAGCTATGGCTACACCTTC
TRBV18	TRBD1	once	TRBJ1-6	CASSPVATGTGGNSPLHF	TGTGCCAGCTCCCCGGTGGCGACTGGGACAGGTGGTAATTCACCCCTCCACTTT
TRBV7-2	TRBD2	-	TRBJ2-3	CASRRTSGGIGTQYF	TGTGCCAGCAGGCGGACTAGCGGGGGGATTGGTACGCAGTATTTT
TRBV20-1	TRBD1	-	TRBJ2-1	CSAGQGLSYNEQFF	TGCAGCGCCGGACAGGGCCTCTCCTACAATGAGCAGTTCTTC
TRBV7-2	-	-	TRBJ1-6	CASRSPEYNSPLHF	TGTGCCAGCAGATCTCCCGAGTATAATTCACCCCTCCACTTT
TRBV20-1	-	few	TRBJ1-1	CSASQTFGERAFF	TGCAGTGCTAGCCAGACATTCGGGGAGCGAGCTTTCTTT
TRBV6-5	-	-	TRBJ2-1	CASSYFLAVGNEQFF	TGTGCCAGCAGTTACTTCCTAGCCGTGGGCAATGAGCAGTTCTTC
TRBV9	-	-	TRBJ1-6	CASSPSSPRVNSPLHF	TGTGCCAGCAGCCCATCGTCCCCCCGGGTAAATTCACCCCTCCACTTT
TRBV5-6	-	-	TRBJ2-1	CASSDSWGDEQFF	TGTGCCAGCAGCGACTCCTGGGGGGATGAGCAGTTCTTC
TRBV20-1	TRBD2	few	TRBJ2-1	CSARKSGGIIGSYNEQFF	TGCAGTGCTAGAAAAAGCGGGGGGATAATAGGGTCCTACAATGAGCAGTTCTTC
TRBV5-1	TRBD2	-	TRBJ2-3	CASSLSGTSTADTQYF	TGCGCCAGCAGCCTTTCCGGGACTAGTACCGCAGATACGCAGTATTTT
TRBV5-1	-	-	TRBJ2-3	CASSLDGGGAADTQYF	TGCGCCAGCAGCTTGGACGGCGGGGGCGCCGCAGATACGCAGTATTTT
TRBV7-2	TRBD2	few	TRBJ2-3	CASSLRTSGGETDTQYF	TGTGCCAGCAGCTTAAGGACTAGCGGGGGGGAGACAGATACGCAGTATTTT
TRBV5-1	TRBD1	-	TRBJ2-7	CASRSIYRGVYEQYF	TGCGCCAGCAGAAGTATTTACAGGGGAGTATACGAGCAGTACTTC
TRBV12-3/TRBV12-4	-	few	TRBJ1-4	CASGPGTDEKLFF	TGTGCCAGCGGACCCGGGACGGATGAAAAACTGTTTTTT
TRBV7-2	TRBD1	many	TRBJ1-6	CASSLGQGGHSPLHF	TGTGCCAGCAGCTTGGGACAGGGGGGCCATTCACCCCTCCACTTT
TRBV7-2	-	few	TRBJ1-6	CASSPDSPSSYNSPLHF	TGTGCCAGCAGCCCGGACAGCCCCAGCTCCTATAATTCACCCCTCCACTTT
TRBV4-2	-	-	TRBJ2-1	CASSQVGTSATEQFF	TGTGCCAGCAGCCAAGTTGGGACCTCTGCCACTGAGCAGTTCTTC
TRBV24-1	-	-	TRBJ2-3	CATSDRDSSTDTQYF	TGTGCCACCAGTGATCGGGACTCTAGCACAGATACGCAGTATTTT
TRBV9	TRBD1	-	TRBJ2-1	CASSPFEGGQNEQFF	TGTGCCAGCAGCCCCTTCGAAGGGGGCCAAAATGAGCAGTTCTTC
TRBV6-2/TRBV6-3	TRBD1	many	TRBJ1-5	CASSSYGQGAGQPQHF	TGTGCCAGCAGTTCCTATGGACAGGGGGCCGGTCAGCCCCAGCATTTT
TRBV4-3	-	few	TRBJ2-1	CASSQDTRNEQFF	TGCGCCAGCAGCCAAGATACGCGTAATGAGCAGTTCTTC
TRBV29-1	TRBD2	-	TRBJ2-5	CSVDGGDVQETQYF	TGCAGCGTTGACGGGGGGGATGTCCAAGAGACCCAGTACTTC
TRBV18	-	few	TRBJ1-2	CASSPAGSGGYTF	TGTGCCAGCTCACCAGCCGGGTCAGGTGGCTACACCTTC
TRBV6-1	-	-	TRBJ2-4	CASRQEMAKNIQYF	TGTGCCAGCAGACAGGAGATGGCCAAAAACATTCAGTACTTC
TRBV5-6	-	once	TRBJ1-5	CASSSVAAEVNQPQHF	TGTGCCAGCAGCTCGGTGGCAGCGGAGGTGAATCAGCCCCAGCATTTT
TRBV2	-	few	TRBJ1-1	CASSDNRQGTEAFF	TGTGCCAGCAGTGACAATCGGCAGGGGACTGAAGCTTTCTTT